This T cell receptor (beta chain) originates from a study of blood T cell repertoires in COVID-19. Study-level background: The origin of the acute and convalescent COVID-19 samples was the United States, Italy and Spain. PBMCs, B-cell-depleted T cells, or T cells were the source of the cDNA or gDNA that made up the material.

In the authors' workflow: Estimation of nucleated cell counts relied on the amplification of reference gene primers. This table comes from immunoSEQ multiplex PCR, and its TCRdb copy is limited to in-frame clones, with some not included. The V and J calls and the clone size are those of that table, but D and trimming were determined from the DNA. The table records around 260,000 clones, roughly 90% of them present only once. The sequence came from a man aged 30-40 years with acute or convalescent COVID-19. Sequenced material: peripheral blood.

DNA for the CDR3: TGTGCCAGCAGAGGGGACAGATTGGAGTGGGAGCAGTACTTC. The encoded protein is CASRGDRLEWEQYF. The J gene is TRBJ2-7, the V gene TRBV6-5; 7 bases align to TRBD1. V trimming: 6 bases; J trimming: 7 bases; junction bases outside the gene matches: 12. Germline V gene sequence: CDR1 MNHEY, CDR2 SVGAGI. The CDR3 is made up of 14 amino acids.